Listed below are T cell receptor beta chains from one sample, sequenced in a study of early T cells in non-severe SARS-CoV-2 infection. TCRdb independently ran MiXCR on the 5' RACE reads; one entry per CDR3 protein. The sample carries under 95,000 distinct CDR3 sequences, 10% to 15% recorded once. What was sequenced was whole blood. Receptors were obtained from an adult who was a healthcare worker with PCR-confirmed SARS-CoV-2 infection or an uninfected control (not recorded which). The CDR3 runs from the conserved cysteine through the conserved F or W. D genes are given only for firm matches. Only part of the rows carry a size: once, few, many, or a class if the clone is expanded.

TRBJ1-4	many	TRBV2	TRBD1	TGTGCCAGCACAGGGGGAGGAGCGGAAAAACTGTTTTTT	CASTGGGAEKLFF
TRBJ2-7	few	TRBV15	-	TGTGCCACCAGCAGGGACAATGCCTACGAGCAGTACTTC	CATSRDNAYEQYF
TRBJ2-4	many	TRBV20-1	-	TGCAGTGCTAGAGATAGGGGACACCCTCGGAGGTACTTC	CSARDRGHPRRYF
TRBJ2-3	once	TRBV30	-	TGTGCCTGGAGTTCCCTGGAGGGAAGGAACACAGATACGCAGTATTTT	CAWSSLEGRNTDTQYF
TRBJ2-7	-	TRBV7-2	-	TGTGCCAGCAGCTTAGATTGGGCTAGCGTCCCGGACGAGCAGTACTTC	CASSLDWASVPDEQYF
TRBJ2-7	many	TRBV24-1	TRBD1	TGTGCCACCAGTCTGGGACAGTACTACGAGCAGTACTTC	CATSLGQYYEQYF
TRBJ1-1	many	TRBV7-9	TRBD1	TGTGCCAGCAGCCCCGGGGACAGGGGGGGAACTGAAGCTTTCTTT	CASSPGDRGGTEAFF
TRBJ1-5	few	TRBV30	-	TGTGCCTGGAGTAGGGAGGGCAATCAGCCCCAGCATTTT	CAWSREGNQPQHF
TRBJ2-7	many	TRBV5-1	-	TGCGCCAGCAGGAGGTTGGGGGCGTCGGACGAGCAGTACTTC	CASRRLGASDEQYF
TRBJ1-2	few	TRBV19	-	TGTGCCAGTAGTATTGGCGTACCTAACTATGGCTACACCTTC	CASSIGVPNYGYTF
TRBJ1-1	-	TRBV28	-	TGTGCCAGCAGGGATTACACTGAAGCTTTCTTT	CASRDYTEAFF
TRBJ1-2	many	TRBV28	-	TGTGCCAGCAGTTCGACAGTTTCTAACTATGGCTACACCTTC	CASSSTVSNYGYTF
TRBJ2-4	-	TRBV20-1	-	TGCAGTGCTACCCACGGGTACACCGGTCTAGCCAAAAACATTCAGTACTTC	CSATHGYTGLAKNIQYF
TRBJ1-1	-	TRBV29-1	-	TGCAGCGTGATGGGGGGCTCGAACACTGAAGCTTTCTTT	CSVMGGSNTEAFF
TRBJ2-5	many	TRBV30	TRBD2	TGTGCTCACCGCCCCCCTAGCGGGAGGGAGGTGGCCCAGTACTTC	CAHRPPSGREVAQYF
TRBJ2-5	few	TRBV7-9	-	TGTGCCAGCAGGAAGGGGGAAGAGACCCAGTACTTC	CASRKGEETQYF
TRBJ1-5	many	TRBV19	TRBD1	TGTGCCAGTAGTAGCCTAGGGACAGGGGTCAATCAGCCCCAGCATTTT	CASSSLGTGVNQPQHF
TRBJ1-2	many	TRBV2	-	TGTGCCAGCACGGCGGCGGAGTCCTATGGCTACACCTTC	CASTAAESYGYTF